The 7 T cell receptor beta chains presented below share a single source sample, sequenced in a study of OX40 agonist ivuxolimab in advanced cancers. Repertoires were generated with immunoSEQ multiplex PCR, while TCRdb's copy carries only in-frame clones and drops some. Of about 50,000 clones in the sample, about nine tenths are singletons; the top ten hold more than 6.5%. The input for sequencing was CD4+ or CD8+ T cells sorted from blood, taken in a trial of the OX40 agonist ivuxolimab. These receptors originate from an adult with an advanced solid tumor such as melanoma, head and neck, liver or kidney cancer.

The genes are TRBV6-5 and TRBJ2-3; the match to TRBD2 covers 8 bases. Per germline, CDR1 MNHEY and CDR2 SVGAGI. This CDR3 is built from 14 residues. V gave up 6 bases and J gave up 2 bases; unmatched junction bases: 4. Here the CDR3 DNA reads TGTGCCAGCAGCACTAGCGGCATCACAGATACGCAGTATTTT. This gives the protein CASSTSGITDTQYF.

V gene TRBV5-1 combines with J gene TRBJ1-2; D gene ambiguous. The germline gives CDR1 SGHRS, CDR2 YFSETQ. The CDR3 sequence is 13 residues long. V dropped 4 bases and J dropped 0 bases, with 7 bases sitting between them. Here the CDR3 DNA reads TGCGCCAGCAGCCAATTAACTAACTATGGCTACACCTTC. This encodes CASSQLTNYGYTF.

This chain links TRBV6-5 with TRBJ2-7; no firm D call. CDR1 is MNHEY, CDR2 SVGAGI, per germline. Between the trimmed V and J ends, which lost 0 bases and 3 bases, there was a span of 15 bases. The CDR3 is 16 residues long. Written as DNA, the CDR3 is TGTGCCAGCAGTTACTCGATAATATCGGTGGGCTACGAGCAGTACTTC. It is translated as CASSYSIISVGYEQYF.

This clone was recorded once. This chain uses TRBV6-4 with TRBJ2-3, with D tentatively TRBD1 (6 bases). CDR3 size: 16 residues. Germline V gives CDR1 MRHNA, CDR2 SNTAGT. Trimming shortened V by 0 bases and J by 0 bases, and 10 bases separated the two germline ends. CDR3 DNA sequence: TGTGCCAGCAGTGACTCGAGCCAGGGGAGCACAGATACGCAGTATTTT. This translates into CASSDSSQGSTDTQYF.

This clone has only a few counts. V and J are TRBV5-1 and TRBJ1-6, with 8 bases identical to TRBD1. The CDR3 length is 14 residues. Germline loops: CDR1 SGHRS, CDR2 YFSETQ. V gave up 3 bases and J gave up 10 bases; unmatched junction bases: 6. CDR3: CASSWTGLGSPLHF. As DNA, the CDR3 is TGCGCCAGCAGCTGGACAGGGCTGGGCTCACCCCTCCACTTT.

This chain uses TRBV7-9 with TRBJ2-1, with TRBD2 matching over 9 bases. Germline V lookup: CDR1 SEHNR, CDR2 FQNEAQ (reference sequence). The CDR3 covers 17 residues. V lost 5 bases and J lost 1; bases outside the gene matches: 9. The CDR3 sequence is CASSERGLAGSYNEQFF. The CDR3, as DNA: TGTGCCAGCAGCGAACGGGGGCTAGCGGGGTCCTACAATGAGCAGTTCTTC.

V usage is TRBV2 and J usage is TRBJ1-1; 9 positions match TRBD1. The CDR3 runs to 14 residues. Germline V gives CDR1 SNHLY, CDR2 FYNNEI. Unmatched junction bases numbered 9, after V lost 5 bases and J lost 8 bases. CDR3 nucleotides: TGTGCCAGCAGTCGGACAGGGGAGGGCTCCGAAGCTTTCTTT. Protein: CASSRTGEGSEAFF. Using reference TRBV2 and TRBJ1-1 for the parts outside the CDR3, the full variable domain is EPEVTQTPSHQVTQMGQEVILRCVPISNHLYFYWYRQILGQKVEFLVSFYNNEISEKSEIFDDQFSVERPDGSNFTLKIRSTKLEDSAMYFCASSRTGEGSEAFFGQGTRLTVV.